This entry lists 18 T cell receptor beta chains sequenced from one sample in a study of blood T cells in healthy people across ages. Combining a sample-barcoded 5' primer with a J-beta primer mix, a second PCR ran for 7 to 11 cycles. TCRdb re-analysed the 5' RACE reads in MiXCR, keeping a single row per CDR3 protein. The sample has 1.5 million to 2 million distinct CDR3 sequences, less than 50% seen once. Sequenced: blood. All receptors come from a woman in her 40s in good health.

The J gene is TRBJ1-5, the V gene TRBV20-1; 9 nucleotides align to TRBD1. Per the germline V gene, CDR1 is DFQATT and CDR2 is SNEGSKA (reference sequence). This CDR3 contains 17 residues. V gave up 5 bases and J gave up 0 bases; unmatched junction bases: 11. CDR3: CSAPRDREDLSNQPQHF. The CDR3 region has the DNA TGCAGTGCTCCTCGGGACAGGGAGGACCTTAGCAATCAGCCCCAGCATTTT.

The chain uses TRBV11-2 and TRBJ2-1, with 10 bases fitting TRBD2. Trimming removed 4 bases from V and 7 bases from J; junction bases left unmatched: 7. This CDR3 contains 15 residues. In germline, CDR1 is SGHAT, CDR2 FQNNGV. The CDR3 loop is CASSYSSGGENEQFF. In nucleotides, the CDR3 is TGTGCCAGCAGCTATTCTAGCGGGGGAGAAAATGAGCAGTTCTTC.

This clonotype has only a few counts. The chain uses TRBV7-2 and TRBJ2-3, with D unclear. The V end was cut by 5 bases, the J end by 4 bases, with 16 bases between. The CDR3 sequence is 15 residues long. Germline V gene lookup returns CDR1 SGHTA and CDR2 FQGNSA. This CDR3 is CASSRVGGRADTQYF. Written as DNA, the CDR3 is TGTGCCAGCAGCCGGGTAGGCGGAAGGGCAGATACGCAGTATTTT.

V usage is TRBV5-1 and J usage is TRBJ1-1, with D unclear. V lost 6 bases, J lost 0 bases, and 9 bases lay in between. There are 13 residues in the CDR3. Germline CDR1 and CDR2: SGHRS and YFSETQ. The CDR3 DNA follows: TGCGCCAGCAAATTCTTCATGAACACTGAAGCTTTCTTT. It codes for CASKFFMNTEAFF.

The chain combines TRBV7-9 with TRBJ2-4, with D possibly TRBD1 on 6 matching bases. The J call may be incorrect, as the DNA end agrees better with TRBJ2-7. Germline V gives CDR1 SEHNR, CDR2 FQNEAQ (reference sequence). The CDR3 totals 15 residues. The CDR3 DNA sequence: TGTGCCAGCAGCTTATCCGAGCCCAGGGGCTACGAGCAGTACTTC. Translating gives CASSLSEPRGYEQYF.

The V gene is TRBV12-3 or TRBV12-4, the J gene TRBJ2-7; 12 positions agree with TRBD1. The V gene end was trimmed by 6 bases and the J gene end by 4 bases; junction bases not matched to a gene: 13. This CDR3 comprises 17 residues. In nucleotides, the CDR3 is TGTGCCAGCAGCCGTTCGGGACAGGGGGCGAGAGTGTACGAGCAGTACTTC. Encoded protein: CASSRSGQGARVYEQYF.

The chain joins TRBV28 to TRBJ2-5; 8 nucleotides agree with TRBD1. Germline V gene sequence: CDR1 MDHEN, CDR2 SYDVKM. CDR3 length: 15 amino acids. V shed 6 bases and J 5 bases; nucleotides not matched to a gene: 11. CDR3 in amino acids: CASSNDRGAGETQYF. DNA of the CDR3: TGTGCCAGCAGCAACGACAGGGGAGCAGGGGAGACCCAGTACTTC.

V gene TRBV20-1 combines with J gene TRBJ2-6, with D possibly matching TRBD2 (6 bases). This CDR3 is 14 amino acids long. CDR1 and CDR2 (germline): DFQATT, SNEGSKA (reference sequence). The germline V and J ends were trimmed by 8 bases and 0 bases, with 11 bases remaining between them. CDR3 nucleotide sequence: TGCAGTACTCGGGAGAACTCTGGGGCCAACGTCCTGACTTTC. This gives the protein CSTRENSGANVLTF.

The sample holds a few counts of this clonotype. The V and J genes are TRBV5-6 and TRBJ2-5; D might be TRBD1 (6 bases). This CDR3 spans 12 amino acids. V lost 0 bases to trimming and J lost 11 bases, with 11 bases between them. Germline V CDR1 and CDR2: SGHDT, YYEEEE. CDR3 bases: TGTGCCAGCAGCTTGGGACGGACAGTACAGTACTTC. It specifies CASSLGRTVQYF.

The chain couples TRBV28 to TRBJ2-5; 7 bases align to TRBD1. CDR1 MDHEN and CDR2 SYDVKM come from the germline V gene. The CDR3 covers 15 residues. Germline trimming cut 2 bases from V and 1 base from J; bases unmatched to any gene: 4. CDR3 DNA: TGTGCCAGCAGTTTACCAGACAGGGCCCAAGAGACCCAGTACTTC. Its protein product is CASSLPDRAQETQYF.

The chain recombines TRBV6-2 or TRBV6-3 with TRBJ1-6; D uncertain. Trimming took 11 bases from V and 0 from J, leaving 11 bases between them. CDR1 and CDR2 from the germline V gene are MNHEY and SVGEGT. There are 14 residues in the CDR3. Written as DNA, the CDR3 is TGTGCCGTGGGCGCGGGCTCCTATAATTCACCCCTCCACTTT. This sequence encodes CAVGAGSYNSPLHF.

This clonotype has ten or more counts. The gene calls are TRBV7-2 and TRBJ2-7; D remains unclear. The CDR3 totals 13 residues. Germline V gives CDR1 SGHTA, CDR2 FQGNSA. V dropped 0 bases and J dropped 3 bases, with 6 bases sitting between them. CDR3 in amino acids: CASSLAGLYEQYF. The CDR3 DNA is TGTGCCAGCAGCTTAGCAGGGCTCTACGAGCAGTACTTC.

The J gene is TRBJ2-2, the V gene TRBV2; D not certain. This CDR3 has 14 residues. V was shortened by 7 bases and J by 1 base, with 10 bases between the two germline ends. Per germline, CDR1 SNHLY and CDR2 FYNNEI. For the CDR3, the DNA is TGTGCCAGCAAGCTCGCAGGGAACACCGGGGAGCTGTTTTTT. Protein product: CASKLAGNTGELFF.

This clonotype appeared a few times. The rearrangement links TRBV6-2 or TRBV6-3 to TRBJ2-3, with 8 bases fitting TRBD2. The CDR3 is 12 residues long. V lost 10 bases and J lost 8; bases outside the gene matches: 8. Germline V CDR1 and CDR2: MNHEY, SVGEGT. The CDR3 DNA reads as TGTGCCACCACTAGCGGAGGTACTACGCAGTATTTT. It encodes CATTSGGTTQYF.

To note about this clonotype: A read error may produce the germline difference seen at one junction end. The rearrangement joins TRBV6-1 to TRBJ2-4; 8 bases map to TRBD1. Germline CDR1 reads MNHNS; CDR2 reads SASEGT. The CDR3 length is 16 residues. The CDR3 protein is CASSEPGQARGNSQYF. The CDR3 nucleotides are TGTGCCAGCAGTGAACCGGGACAGGCCCGAGGAAACAGTCAGTACTTC.

The chain carries TRBV20-1 and TRBJ2-7; the D call may be TRBD1 or TRBD2 (5 bases each). Germline assignment: CDR1 DFQATT and CDR2 SNEGSKA (reference sequence). The CDR3 contains 14 residues. V was trimmed by 0 bases and J by 3 bases, leaving 12 bases between them. The CDR3 protein is CSARDPGTGYEQYF. The CDR3 bases are TGCAGTGCTAGAGATCCCGGGACGGGCTACGAGCAGTACTTC.

V is TRBV7-2 and J is TRBJ1-4, with D hard to call. Germline V gene lookup returns CDR1 SGHTA and CDR2 FQGNSA. Trimming took off 0 bases at V and 5 bases at J, with 10 bases between the two ends. This CDR3 is 15 amino acids long. The CDR3 bases are TGTGCCAGCAGCTTAGCGGCGTCGAAAAATGAAAAACTGTTTTTT. This codes for CASSLAASKNEKLFF.

This clonotype was detected a few times. The gene calls are TRBV6-5 and TRBJ2-7; D is possibly TRBD1 or TRBD2 (5 bases each). The CDR3 spans 15 residues. Germline loops: CDR1 MNHEY, CDR2 SVGAGI. Trimming pared 5 bases from V and 0 bases from J, leaving 14 bases between. The CDR3: CASSPGTEASYEQYF. The CDR3 bases are TGTGCCAGCAGTCCCGGGACCGAGGCCTCCTACGAGCAGTACTTC.